Listed here is a single TCR beta chain. Its antigen is undetermined. The protocol was immunoSEQ multiplex PCR, while the TCRdb copy is restricted to in-frame clones and leaves out a portion. The table lists about 46,000 clones, about 87% of them singletons, with approximately 11% in the top ten. This specimen belongs to a study of OX40 agonist ivuxolimab in advanced cancers. Study outcomes and limitations: Among patients with partial responses at 0.1-3.0 mg/kg, clonal expansion was among the lowest.

V was pared by 5 bases and J by 6 bases, with 8 bases of the junction left unmatched. Germline V gives CDR1 PRHDT, CDR2 FYEKMQ (reference sequence). CDR3 length equals 15 residues. The timepoints at which blood was sampled were baseline, cycle 4 day 1, and cycle 7 day 1. The sequence derives from an adult with an advanced solid tumor such as melanoma, head and neck, liver or kidney cancer. The gene calls are TRBV13 and TRBJ1-5; 9 nucleotides match TRBD1. The material was CD4+ or CD8+ T cells sorted from blood, obtained in a trial of the OX40 agonist ivuxolimab. DNA for the CDR3: TGTGCCAGCAGCCCCGGACAGGGGAAGAGTCAGCCCCAGCATTTT. This translates into CASSPGQGKSQPQHF.